Given below is one TCR beta chain in context. Its antigen is currently unknown. This PCR relied on a set of 60 Vbeta primers and 13 Jbeta primers. Method: immunoSEQ multiplex PCR; TCRdb's copy keeps in-frame clones and lacks some. The table records tens of thousands of clones, roughly 84% of them present only once. This specimen comes from a study of cytomegalovirus exposure and HLA in healthy donors. The germline V gene has CDR1 SGHVS and CDR2 FQNEAQ. The CDR3 totals 14 residues. The V gene lost 5 bases and the J gene lost 7 bases, with 14 bases spanning the gap. Study observations and caveats: Previous analysis showed most TCR beta V segments were productive about 87% or about 30% of the time. Reportedly, fewer N-insertions than the approximately 690-donor mean appeared in an Asian-associated ancestry cluster in a later analysis. Several of the most significant clusters appeared, in a later analysis, to be linked to common viral pathogens.

The source of this sequence is a man younger than 40 in good health and CMV-seronegative. The sample consisted of PBMCs. This chain links TRBV7-8 with TRBJ1-4; a weak D match, TRBD1 (6 bases). As DNA, the CDR3 is TGTGCCAGCAGCCCCACAGGGAGCGGTGAAAAACTGTTTTTT. This encodes CASSPTGSGEKLFF. Based on the CDR3 plus reference TRBV7-8 and TRBJ1-4, the full variable domain is GAGVSQSPRYKVAKRGQDVALRCDPISGHVSLFWYQQALGQGPEFLTYFQNEAQLDKSGLPSDRFFAERPEGSVSTLKIQRTQQEDSAVYLCASSPTGSGEKLFFGSGTQLSVL.